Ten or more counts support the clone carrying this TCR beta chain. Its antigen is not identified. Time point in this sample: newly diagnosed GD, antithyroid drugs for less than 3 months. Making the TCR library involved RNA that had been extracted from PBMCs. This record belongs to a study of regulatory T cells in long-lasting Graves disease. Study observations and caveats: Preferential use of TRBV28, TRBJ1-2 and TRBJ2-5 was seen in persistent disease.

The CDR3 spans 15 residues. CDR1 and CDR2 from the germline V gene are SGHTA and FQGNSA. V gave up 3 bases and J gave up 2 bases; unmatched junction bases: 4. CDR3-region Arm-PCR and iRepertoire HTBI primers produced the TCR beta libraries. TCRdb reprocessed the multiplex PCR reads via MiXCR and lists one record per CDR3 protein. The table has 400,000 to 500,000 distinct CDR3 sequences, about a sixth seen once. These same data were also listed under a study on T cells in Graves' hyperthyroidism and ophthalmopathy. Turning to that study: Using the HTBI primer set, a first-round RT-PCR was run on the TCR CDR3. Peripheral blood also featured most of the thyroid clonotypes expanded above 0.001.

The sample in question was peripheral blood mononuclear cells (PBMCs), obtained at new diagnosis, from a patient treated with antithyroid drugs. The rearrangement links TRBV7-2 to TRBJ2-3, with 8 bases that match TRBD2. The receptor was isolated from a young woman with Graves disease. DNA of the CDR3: TGTGCCAGCAGCTTTACTAGCGGCACCACAGATACGCAGTATTTT. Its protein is CASSFTSGTTDTQYF.